Following are 6 T cell receptor beta chains from one sample sequenced in a study of response to subunit inactivated influenza vaccine. TCRdb reanalysed the RT-PCR reads using MiXCR and keeps one entry per CDR3 protein. This table holds roughly 160,000 distinct CDR3 sequences, 9.5% to 12% found once. Source: CD8+ T cells sorted from PBMCs, taken less than 30 months after vaccination. All receptors come from a man between 50 and 69 years old who received an inactivated influenza vaccine.

This clonotype has a count of ten or more. The V call is TRBV28, the J call TRBJ1-2; D call uncertain. Per the germline V gene, CDR1 is MDHEN and CDR2 is SYDVKM. V shed 4 bases and J shed 4 bases, with 22 bases lying between them. The CDR3 is 17 amino acids. The CDR3 reads CASSSVVRKGPVYGYTF. In nucleotides, the CDR3 is TGTGCCAGCAGTTCCGTCGTGAGGAAGGGTCCCGTCTATGGCTACACCTTC.

Ten or more counts support this clonotype. The chain is built from TRBV5-6 and TRBJ2-7; D gene ambiguous. The V end was cut by 3 bases, the J end by 11 bases, with 3 bases between. Germline V gene lookup returns CDR1 SGHDT and CDR2 YYEEEE. This CDR3 is built from 8 residues. CDR3 sequence: CASSSKYF. The CDR3 coding sequence is TGTGCCAGCAGCTCGAAGTACTTC.

The chain carries TRBV29-1 and TRBJ2-5; a possible D gene is TRBD1 (6 bases). CDR3 length: 13 residues. V lost 3 bases and J lost 2, with 10 bases in between. The V gene's germline CDR1 is SQVTM and CDR2 ANQGSEA. The CDR3 protein is CSVDDRQQETQYF. The CDR3 nucleotides are TGCAGCGTTGACGACAGGCAGCAAGAGACCCAGTACTTC.

This clonotype showed up many times. The J gene is TRBJ2-3, the V gene TRBV10-3, with 15 positions matching TRBD2. The CDR3 runs to 15 residues. Germline V gives CDR1 ENHRY, CDR2 SYGVKD. The V gene end was trimmed by 10 bases and the J gene end by 4 bases; junction bases not matched to a gene: 6. This CDR3 is CATVGLAGGADTQYF. CDR3 sequence (DNA): TGTGCCACCGTAGGACTAGCGGGAGGGGCAGATACGCAGTATTTT.

This clonotype was seen a few times. This chain joins TRBV27 and TRBJ2-7; perhaps TRBD1 as D (6 bases). Germline assignment: CDR1 MNHEY and CDR2 SMNVEV (reference sequence). The CDR3 length is 15 residues. The ends were cut back, 3 bases at V and 4 bases at J, with 16 bases in the middle. This CDR3 reads CASSLIGTQLYEQYF. The CDR3 DNA reads as TGTGCCAGCAGTTTGATCGGGACACAACTTTACGAGCAGTACTTC.

This clonotype was seen a handful of times. This may be a read error, as it is one base from a much larger clone. This chain joins TRBV5-1 and TRBJ2-7, with D perhaps TRBD2 (6 bases). The CDR3 sequence is 14 residues long. Germline V CDR1 and CDR2: SGHRS, YFSETQ. CDR3 bases: TGCGCCAGCACCTGGGAGGTAGGCTCCTACGAGCGGTACTTC. Its translation is CASTWEVGSYERYF.